The 11 T cell receptor beta chains listed next were all sequenced from one sample in a study of patients and donors after allogeneic stem cell transplantation. Via MiXCR, TCRdb re-called the RT-PCR reads, giving one row per CDR3 protein. This table has 200,000 to 250,000 distinct CDR3 sequences, around two fifths appearing once. Specimen: blood, either unsorted or a sorted T cell fraction (not recorded which). Receptors originate from a human donor who was either an allogeneic HSCT recipient or a stem cell or donor lymphocyte infusion donor (not recorded which). It is not recorded whose cells these are; they may come from a transplant donor.

This clonotype was counted only a few times. This CDR3 is CATSDVPGQGRNTGELFF. CDR3 DNA sequence: TGTGCCACCAGTGATGTCCCGGGACAGGGTCGGAACACCGGGGAGCTGTTTTTT. The genes are TRBV24-1 and TRBJ2-2; 9 nucleotides agree with TRBD1. CDR3 length equals 18 residues. Germline V gene data show CDR1 as KGHDR and CDR2 as SFDVKD. V gave up 3 bases and J gave up 1 base; unmatched junction bases: 8.

The chain is built from TRBV28 and TRBJ1-3; D uncertain. The CDR3 has 13 amino acids. With 7 bases removed from V and 0 bases from J, the gap between germline ends came to 7 bases. The V gene's germline CDR1 is MDHEN and CDR2 SYDVKM. The CDR3 protein is CASTPGSGNTIYF. The CDR3 nucleotides read TGTGCCAGCACTCCGGGCTCTGGAAACACCATATATTTT.

This clonotype turned up a few times. V usage is TRBV28 and J usage is TRBJ1-1; D ambiguous. V was cut by 2 bases and J by 6 bases, with 22 bases left in between. Germline CDR1 reads MDHEN; CDR2 reads SYDVKM. The CDR3 has 17 amino acids. The CDR3 sequence is CASSLGRRWETESEAFF. CDR3 sequence (DNA): TGTGCCAGCAGTTTAGGTAGGAGGTGGGAGACGGAATCTGAAGCTTTCTTT.

The table lists this clonotype with a few counts. The chain recombines TRBV28 with TRBJ1-6, with 7 nucleotides matching TRBD1. Germline assignment: CDR1 MDHEN and CDR2 SYDVKM. CDR3 length: 16 residues. Trimming at V came to 6 bases and at J to 9 bases, leaving 14 bases not matched to a gene. DNA for the CDR3: TGTGCCAGCAGCTCGGGACAGTCAGGAGCCCGTTCACCCCTCCACTTT. Translating gives CASSSGQSGARSPLHF.

The table lists this clonotype with a few counts. The chain couples TRBV6-5 to TRBJ1-1, with a tentative D call TRBD1 (5 bases). Germline V CDR1 and CDR2: MNHEY, SVGAGI. Deletions cut 4 bases from V and 4 bases from J, with 10 bases between. This CDR3 has 13 amino acids. CDR3 protein: CASSSGIVTEAFF. The DNA for the CDR3 is TGTGCCAGCAGTTCAGGGATCGTCACTGAAGCTTTCTTT.

In this sample, this clonotype turned up a few times. The chain couples TRBV6-5 to TRBJ1-2; a weak D match, TRBD1 (6 bases). The V gene lost 0 bases and the J gene lost 4 bases, with 9 bases spanning the gap. The germline V gene has CDR1 MNHEY and CDR2 SVGAGI. The CDR3 spans 14 residues. The CDR3 nucleotides read TGTGCCAGCAGTTACTCTGGACAGACCTATGGCTACACCTTC. Protein product: CASSYSGQTYGYTF.

This clonotype was counted a few times. This chain uses TRBV9 with TRBJ1-1; 7 bases are shared with TRBD1. CDR1 is SGDLS, CDR2 YYNGEE, per germline. V lost 0 bases to trimming and J lost 3 bases; unmatched junction nucleotides: 8. CDR3 length: 16 residues. The CDR3 is CASSVGTGTAYTEAFF. CDR3 bases: TGTGCCAGCAGCGTAGGGACCGGGACAGCGTACACTGAAGCTTTCTTT. Looking up the rest from reference TRBV9 and TRBJ1-1 gives the full variable domain: DSGVTQTPKHLITATGQRVTLRCSPRSGDLSVYWYQQSLDQGLQFLIQYYNGEERAKGNILERFSAQQFPDLHSELNLSSLELGDSALYFCASSVGTGTAYTEAFFGQGTRLTVV.

This clonotype was counted a few times. J is TRBJ1-1 and V is TRBV5-5, with D perhaps matching TRBD1 (5 bases). The V and J ends lost 4 bases and 10 bases respectively, with 14 bases between them. CDR1 and CDR2 from the germline V gene are SGHKS and YYEKEE (reference sequence). CDR3 size: 12 residues. CDR3 sequence reads: CASSESGLGAFF. In DNA, the CDR3 is TGTGCCAGCAGCGAATCGGGACTCGGAGCTTTCTTT.

This clonotype occurred a few times. The V call is TRBV12-3 or TRBV12-4, the J call TRBJ1-2, with 7 bases that match TRBD1. V was pared by 3 bases and J by 8 bases, with 15 bases of the junction left unmatched. There are 16 residues in the CDR3. The CDR3 DNA follows: TGTGCCAGCAGTTTTCGGGACAGCACTGCGTCGATGGGCTACACCTTC. This sequence encodes CASSFRDSTASMGYTF.

This sequence joins TRBV7-9 and TRBJ2-1, with 9 bases matching TRBD2. Germline V CDR1 and CDR2: SEHNR, FQNEAQ (reference sequence). CDR3 length equals 16 residues. V lost 6 bases to trimming and J lost 8 bases; unmatched junction nucleotides: 14. CDR3 region: CASSSTGTSFLYEQFF. The CDR3 DNA reads as TGTGCCAGCAGTTCTACCGGGACTAGCTTTTTATATGAGCAGTTCTTC.

This CDR3 reads CAITIGLAGRNEQFF. DNA of the CDR3: TGTGCCATCACGATAGGACTAGCGGGGAGAAATGAGCAGTTCTTC. This chain joins TRBV10-3 and TRBJ2-1, with TRBD2 matching 12 bases. V shed 7 bases and J 7 bases; nucleotides not matched to a gene: 8. Germline V lookup: CDR1 ENHRY, CDR2 SYGVKD. The CDR3 is 15 residues long.